Below, 32 T cell receptor beta chains from the same sample are listed, as sequenced in a study of T cell responses to AZD1222 COVID-19 vaccine. Only in-frame clones appear in the TCRdb table, and some are missing; sequencing was by immunoSEQ multiplex PCR. The sample holds about 67,000 clones; around 82% are singletons and the top ten take approximately 5.9%. Sequences were derived from peripheral blood, sampled 28 days after the second AZD1222 dose. These receptor sequences come from an adult who received the AZD1222 COVID-19 vaccine.

The chain employs TRBV5-1 and TRBJ1-6; D gene unclear. Trimming stripped 0 bases from V and 7 bases from J, with 8 bases between. This CDR3 spans 14 amino acids. Germline lookup yields CDR1 SGHRS and CDR2 YFSETQ. The CDR3 sequence: CASSLAVRNSPLHF. In nucleotides, the CDR3 is TGCGCCAGCAGCTTGGCCGTTAGAAATTCACCCCTCCACTTT.

The V and J genes are TRBV7-6 and TRBJ2-1; TRBD2 agrees at 13 bases. Germline CDR1 SGHVS, CDR2 FNYEAQ. CDR3 length: 15 amino acids. Trimming cost V 5 bases and J 6 bases; bases outside gene matches: 4. CDR3 in amino acids: CASSPTSGGANEQFF. The CDR3 bases are TGTGCCAGCAGCCCAACTAGCGGGGGGGCCAATGAGCAGTTCTTC.

This clone occurred once. The chain recombines TRBV18 with TRBJ2-4; D remains unclear. The V gene lost 3 bases and the J gene lost 2 bases, with 5 bases spanning the gap. This CDR3 is built from 13 residues. Germline lookup yields CDR1 KGHSH and CDR2 LQKENI. The CDR3 loop reads CASSPNSKNIQYF. For the CDR3, the DNA is TGTGCCAGCTCACCGAATTCCAAAAACATTCAGTACTTC.

This chain joins TRBV4-2 and TRBJ1-2, with 7 bases identical to TRBD1. Trimming at V came to 5 bases and at J to 4 bases, leaving 10 bases not matched to a gene. The CDR3 has 15 amino acids. Germline assignment: CDR1 LGHNA and CDR2 YNFKEQ. This CDR3 reads CASSFAQAGGYGYTF. The CDR3 DNA is TGTGCCAGCAGCTTCGCCCAGGCAGGGGGCTATGGCTACACCTTC.

This chain joins TRBV12-3 or TRBV12-4 and TRBJ2-1; 7 bases align to TRBD1. The CDR3 has 13 amino acids. J lost 5 bases, V lost 4 bases, and 2 bases had no gene match. The DNA of the CDR3 is TGTGCCAGCAGTTGGGGACAGCACAATGAGCAGTTCTTC. Translating gives CASSWGQHNEQFF.

This clone was picked up one time. This CDR3 is CASSPSQGVYYGYTF. The CDR3 DNA is TGTGCCAGCAGCCCATCCCAGGGGGTATACTATGGCTACACCTTC. The chain joins TRBV6-6 to TRBJ1-2; 7 nucleotides line up with TRBD1. The germline V gene encodes CDR1 MNHNY and CDR2 SVGAGI (reference sequence). The CDR3 totals 15 residues. V was pared by 6 bases and J by 3 bases, with 10 bases of the junction left unmatched.

The CDR3 coding sequence is TGTGCCAGCAGTTTGGGGGAACATCAGCCCCAGCATTTT. Translating gives CASSLGEHQPQHF. This chain uses TRBV12-3 or TRBV12-4 with TRBJ1-5; possibly TRBD1 for D (5 bases). V shed 3 bases and J shed 5 bases, with 8 bases lying between them. This CDR3 spans 13 amino acids.

This chain uses TRBV10-1 with TRBJ1-2; TRBD1 matches 10 bases. The CDR3 spans 17 residues. V shed 4 bases, J shed 4 bases, and the junction held 12 bases outside the gene matches. Germline assignment: CDR1 WNHNN and CDR2 SYGVQD (reference sequence). The CDR3 loop reads CASSGVTGTGDSYGYTF. Here the CDR3 DNA reads TGCGCCAGCAGTGGGGTTACCGGGACAGGGGACTCCTATGGCTACACCTTC.

The chain combines TRBV7-2 with TRBJ2-7; 10 bases line up with TRBD2. The germline V gene encodes CDR1 SGHTA and CDR2 FQGNSA. Germline trimming cut 1 base from V and 3 bases from J; bases unmatched to any gene: 3. There are 15 residues in the CDR3. This CDR3 reads CASSLDTSGVYEQYF. For the CDR3, the DNA is TGTGCCAGCAGCTTAGATACTAGCGGGGTCTACGAGCAGTACTTC.

The chain employs TRBV11-1 and TRBJ2-5; D unresolved. The CDR3 has 13 residues. Trimming cost V 7 bases and J 1 base, with 10 bases left between them. CDR1 SGHAT and CDR2 FQDESV come from the germline V gene (reference sequence). The CDR3 protein is CASTVRIQETQYF. As DNA, the CDR3 is TGTGCCAGCACTGTTAGGATCCAAGAGACCCAGTACTTC.

This sequence joins TRBV11-3 and TRBJ2-1, with D possibly TRBD1 on 5 matching bases. CDR3 size: 14 residues. CDR1 and CDR2 from the germline V gene are SGHNT and YENEEA. Deletions cut 1 base from V and 4 bases from J, with 8 bases between. The CDR3 protein is CASSLAAGYNEQFF. In nucleotides, the CDR3 is TGTGCCAGCAGCTTAGCGGCAGGGTACAATGAGCAGTTCTTC.

The chain employs TRBV11-3 and TRBJ2-5; 7 bases fit TRBD1. Germline V CDR1 and CDR2: SGHNT, YENEEA. The junction had 7 bases not matched to a gene; V was cut back by 5 bases and J by 1 base. The CDR3 is 15 residues long. The CDR3 DNA sequence: TGTGCCAGCAGCCGGACCGGGACAGCCCAAGAGACCCAGTACTTC. It yields the protein CASSRTGTAQETQYF.

This sequence joins TRBV5-6 and TRBJ1-3; D possibly corresponds to TRBD1 (5 bases). The germline CDR1 and CDR2 sequences are SGHDT and YYEEEE. V was pared by 1 base and J by 2 bases, with 10 bases between. The length of the CDR3 is 15 residues. The CDR3 spells CASSLPGFTGNTIYF. CDR3 nucleotides: TGTGCCAGCAGCTTGCCAGGGTTCACTGGAAACACCATATATTTT.

CDR3 bases: TGTGCCAGTAGTATCCGCGAGCTCAATTCACCCCTCCACTTT. This translates into CASSIRELNSPLHF. V and J are TRBV19 and TRBJ1-6, with D unresolved. Trimming cost V 3 bases and J 7 bases, with 10 bases left between them. The CDR3 has 14 residues. Germline CDR1 LNHDA, CDR2 SQIVND (reference sequence).

V gene TRBV27 combines with J gene TRBJ1-3, with D maybe TRBD1 (5 bases). This CDR3 spans 13 amino acids. Germline V CDR1 and CDR2: MNHEY, SMNVEV (reference sequence). V was shortened by 6 bases and J by 9 bases, with 15 bases between the two germline ends. In DNA form, the CDR3 reads TGTGCCAGCAGCTCCGGGGCGCGCGGCACCATATATTTT. This sequence encodes CASSSGARGTIYF.

This chain uses TRBV27 with TRBJ1-5, with 7 bases that match TRBD1. This CDR3 contains 17 residues. The germline V gene has CDR1 MNHEY and CDR2 SMNVEV (reference sequence). V dropped 2 bases and J dropped 0; count of bases not matched to a gene: 7. The CDR3 loop reads CASSLAGGPISNQPQHF. The CDR3 DNA reads as TGTGCCAGCAGTTTAGCAGGGGGACCCATTAGCAATCAGCCCCAGCATTTT.

The sample holds a few counts of this clone. The gene calls are TRBV2 and TRBJ1-2; no clear D gene. CDR1 is SNHLY and CDR2 is FYNNEI in the germline V gene. The CDR3 has 12 residues. The germline V and J ends were trimmed by 4 bases and 5 bases, with 8 bases remaining between them. CDR3: CASSGTLYGYTF. The DNA for the CDR3 is TGTGCCAGCAGTGGAACATTGTATGGCTACACCTTC.

The chain is built from TRBV7-9 and TRBJ2-7, with D perhaps TRBD1 (6 bases). Germline assignment: CDR1 SEHNR and CDR2 FQNEAQ (reference sequence). The CDR3 has 15 amino acids. V lost 4 bases and J 0 bases, leaving 13 bases between the germline ends. Here the CDR3 reads CASSSLTGSSYEQYF. The CDR3 coding sequence is TGTGCCAGCAGCTCGCTTACAGGGAGCTCCTACGAGCAGTACTTC.

This rearrangement joins TRBV19 to TRBJ1-1; D is uncertain. Trimming took 6 bases from V and 7 from J, leaving 9 bases between them. The length of the CDR3 is 11 residues. CDR1 and CDR2 from the germline V gene are LNHDA and SQIVND (reference sequence). DNA of the CDR3: TGTGCCAGTAGGCGTTGGGGTGAAGCTTTCTTT. Amino acid sequence: CASRRWGEAFF.

The chain links TRBV5-6 to TRBJ2-5, with D hard to call. From germline, CDR1 is SGHDT and CDR2 YYEEEE. Trimming removed 0 bases from V and 0 bases from J, with 9 bases in between. This CDR3 spans 15 amino acids. This CDR3 reads CASSLDSLNQETQYF. The DNA for the CDR3 is TGTGCCAGCAGCTTGGATTCGTTAAACCAAGAGACCCAGTACTTC.

The V call is TRBV5-1, the J call TRBJ1-4, with D possibly TRBD1 on 5 matching bases. Germline lookup yields CDR1 SGHRS and CDR2 YFSETQ. The CDR3 has 15 amino acids. V dropped 4 bases and J dropped 7 bases, with 17 bases sitting between them. The DNA for the CDR3 is TGCGCCAGCAGCCCGCGTCAGGGAGACTTTGAAAAACTGTTTTTT. This sequence encodes CASSPRQGDFEKLFF.

The gene calls are TRBV6-5 and TRBJ1-5, with D unresolved. The V end was cut by 6 bases, the J end by 1 base, with 13 bases between. Germline assignment: CDR1 MNHEY and CDR2 SVGAGI. The CDR3 runs to 15 residues. CDR3 sequence reads: CASRYTTWSNQPQHF. In nucleotides, the CDR3 is TGTGCCAGCAGGTACACGACATGGAGCAATCAGCCCCAGCATTTT.

The chain joins TRBV9 to TRBJ2-7; D is ambiguous. The germline V gene has CDR1 SGDLS and CDR2 YYNGEE. The CDR3 consists of 13 residues. V gave up 2 bases and J gave up 3 bases, with 9 bases separating them. CDR3 nucleotides: TGTGCCAGCAGCGTCGGTCCGGGCTACGAGCAGTACTTC. It is translated as CASSVGPGYEQYF.

The rearrangement links TRBV9 to TRBJ1-6, with D hard to call. Germline V CDR1 and CDR2: SGDLS, YYNGEE. Deletions cut 1 base from V and 11 bases from J, with 13 bases between. The CDR3 is 14 amino acids. In nucleotides, the CDR3 is TGTGCCAGCAGCGTACAGCCCGACCGCACACCCCTCCACTTT. It specifies CASSVQPDRTPLHF.

The rearrangement uses TRBV10-3 and TRBJ2-3; D is possibly TRBD1 or TRBD2 (5 bases each). V lost 6 bases and J 7 bases, leaving 32 bases between the germline ends. Per germline, CDR1 ENHRY and CDR2 SYGVKD. The CDR3 totals 19 residues. The CDR3 reads CAIRATSAQALRGAHTQYF. In DNA, the CDR3 is TGTGCCATCAGGGCTACTAGTGCCCAAGCCCTTAGGGGCGCTCATACGCAGTATTTT.

This chain connects TRBV24-1 to TRBJ1-6; D unclear. Looked up from germline, CDR1 is KGHDR and CDR2 is SFDVKD. The ends were cut back, 3 bases at V and 10 bases at J, with 15 bases in the middle. The CDR3 runs 15 residues. The CDR3 nucleotides are TGTGCCACCAGTGATCGAGGGAATCTGAGATCACCCCTCCACTTT. The encoded protein is CATSDRGNLRSPLHF.

The V call is TRBV4-2, the J call TRBJ1-1; tentatively, D is TRBD1 (6 bases). This CDR3 has 16 amino acids. Germline V gene lookup returns CDR1 LGHNA and CDR2 YNFKEQ. V was trimmed by 1 base and J by 1 base, leaving 13 bases between them. CDR3 sequence reads: CASSQGRGGRNTEAFF. The CDR3 bases are TGTGCCAGCAGCCAAGGGCGGGGGGGCCGGAACACTGAAGCTTTCTTT.

Written as DNA, the CDR3 is TGTGCCAGCAGTGAAGCGCGCGAGCAGTACTTC. This codes for CASSEAREQYF. J is TRBJ2-7 and V is TRBV2; D is ambiguous. With 0 bases removed from V and 6 bases from J, the gap between germline ends came to 3 bases. Germline V gene sequence: CDR1 SNHLY, CDR2 FYNNEI. The CDR3 contains 11 residues.

The chain employs TRBV27 and TRBJ1-4; 7 bases line up with TRBD1. CDR1 is MNHEY and CDR2 is SMNVEV in the germline V gene (reference sequence). CDR3 length: 14 amino acids. The V and J ends lost 6 bases and 1 base, in that order; junction bases with no gene match: 2. The CDR3 nucleotides are TGTGCCAGCAGGAGACAGGGAACTAATGAAAAACTGTTTTTT. The encoded protein is CASRRQGTNEKLFF.

This clone was detected a few times. The chain links TRBV5-1 to TRBJ1-3; possible D gene TRBD1, 6 bases. Germline V gene lookup returns CDR1 SGHRS and CDR2 YFSETQ. The CDR3 has 16 amino acids. The V end lost 0 bases, the J end lost 0 bases, and 10 bases lay between the germline ends. CDR3 loop: CASSLGVDSSGNTIYF. The CDR3, as DNA: TGCGCCAGCAGCTTGGGGGTGGACAGCTCTGGAAACACCATATATTTT.

This clone was recorded only once. The CDR3 sequence: CAISEDIYEQYF. The CDR3 DNA reads as TGTGCCATCAGTGAGGACATTTACGAGCAGTACTTC. This chain joins TRBV10-3 and TRBJ2-7; D unclear. Per the germline V gene, CDR1 is ENHRY and CDR2 is SYGVKD. Deletions cut 2 bases from V and 4 bases from J, with 6 bases between. This CDR3 spans 12 amino acids.

Only one count was recorded for this clone. The chain is built from TRBV3-1 (or the pseudogene TRBV3-2) and TRBJ2-7; the D gene is possibly TRBD1 (6 bases). V gave up 0 bases and J gave up 1 base, with 16 bases separating them. From germline, CDR1 is LGHDT and CDR2 YNNKEL (reference sequence). The CDR3 has 17 amino acids. CDR3: CASSQDARTANSYEQYF. DNA for the CDR3: TGTGCCAGCAGCCAAGATGCCCGGACAGCTAATTCCTACGAGCAGTACTTC.